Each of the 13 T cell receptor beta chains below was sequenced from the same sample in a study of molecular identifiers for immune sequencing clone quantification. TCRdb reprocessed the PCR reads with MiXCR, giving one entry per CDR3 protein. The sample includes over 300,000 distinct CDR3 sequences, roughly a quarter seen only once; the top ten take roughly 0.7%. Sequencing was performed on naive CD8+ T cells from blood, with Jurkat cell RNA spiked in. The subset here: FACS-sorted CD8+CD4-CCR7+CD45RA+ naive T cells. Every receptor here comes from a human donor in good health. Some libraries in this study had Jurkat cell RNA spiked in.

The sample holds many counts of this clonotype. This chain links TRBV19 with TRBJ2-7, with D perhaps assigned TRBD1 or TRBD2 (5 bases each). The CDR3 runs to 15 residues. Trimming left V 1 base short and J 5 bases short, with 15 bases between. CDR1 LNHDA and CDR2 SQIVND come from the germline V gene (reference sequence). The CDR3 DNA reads TGTGCCAGTAGTATAGGGTCCCGGGGCATCGACGAGCAGTACTTC. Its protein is CASSIGSRGIDEQYF.

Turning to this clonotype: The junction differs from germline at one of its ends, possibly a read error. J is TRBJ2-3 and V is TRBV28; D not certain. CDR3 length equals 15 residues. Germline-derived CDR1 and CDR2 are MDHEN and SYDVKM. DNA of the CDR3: TGTGCCAGCAGTTTATGGGGTGAGAGCACAGATACGCGGTATTTT. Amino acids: CASSLWGESTDTRYF.

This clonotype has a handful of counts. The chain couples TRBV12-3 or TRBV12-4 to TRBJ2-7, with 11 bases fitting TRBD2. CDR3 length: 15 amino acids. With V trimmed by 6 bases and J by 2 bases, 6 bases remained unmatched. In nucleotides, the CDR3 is TGTGCCAGCAGCCCGGGACTAGCGGTCGCCTACGAGCAGTACTTC. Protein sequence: CASSPGLAVAYEQYF.

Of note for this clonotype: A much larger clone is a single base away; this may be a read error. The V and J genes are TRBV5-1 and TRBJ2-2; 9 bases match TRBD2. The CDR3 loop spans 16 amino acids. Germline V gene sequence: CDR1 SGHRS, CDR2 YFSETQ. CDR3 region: CASSPGVAGVTGELVF. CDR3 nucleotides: TGCGCCAGCAGCCCCGGCGTAGCGGGAGTCACCGGGGAGCTGGTTTTT.

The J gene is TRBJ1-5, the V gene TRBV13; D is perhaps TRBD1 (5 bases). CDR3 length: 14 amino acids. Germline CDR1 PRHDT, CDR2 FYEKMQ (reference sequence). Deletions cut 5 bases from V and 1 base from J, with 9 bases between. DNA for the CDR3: TGTGCCAGCAGCGAGGGACTGAGCAATCAGCCCCAGCATTTT. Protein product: CASSEGLSNQPQHF.

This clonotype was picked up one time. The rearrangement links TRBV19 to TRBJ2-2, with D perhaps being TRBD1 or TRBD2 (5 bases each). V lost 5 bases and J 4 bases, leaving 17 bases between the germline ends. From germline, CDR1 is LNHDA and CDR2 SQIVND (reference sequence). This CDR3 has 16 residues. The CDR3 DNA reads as TGTGCCAGTAGTGCCACGGAATTGGGGGTCACCGGGGAGCTGTTTTTT. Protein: CASSATELGVTGELFF.

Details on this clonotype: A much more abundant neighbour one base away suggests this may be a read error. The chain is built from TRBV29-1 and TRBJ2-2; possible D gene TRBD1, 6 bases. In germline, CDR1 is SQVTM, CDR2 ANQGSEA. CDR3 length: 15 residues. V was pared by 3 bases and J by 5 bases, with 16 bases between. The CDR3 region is CSVESQGSLTGELFF. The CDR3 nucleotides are TGCAGCGTTGAGTCGCAGGGGAGTTTAACCGGGGAGCTGTTTTTT.

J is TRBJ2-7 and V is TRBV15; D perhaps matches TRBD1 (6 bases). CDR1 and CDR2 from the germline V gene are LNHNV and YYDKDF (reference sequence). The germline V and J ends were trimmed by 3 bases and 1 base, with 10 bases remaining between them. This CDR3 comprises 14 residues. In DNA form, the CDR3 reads TGTGCCACCAGCAGCGGACAGAGGTCCTACGAGCAGTACTTC. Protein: CATSSGQRSYEQYF.

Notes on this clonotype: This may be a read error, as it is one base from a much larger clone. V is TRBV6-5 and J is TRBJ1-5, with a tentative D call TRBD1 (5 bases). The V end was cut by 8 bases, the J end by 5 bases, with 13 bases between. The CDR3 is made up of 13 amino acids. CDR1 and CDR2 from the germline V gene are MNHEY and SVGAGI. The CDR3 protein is CASGTGVDQPQHF. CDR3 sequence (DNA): TGTGCCAGCGGAACGGGGGTGGATCAGCCCCAGCATTTT.

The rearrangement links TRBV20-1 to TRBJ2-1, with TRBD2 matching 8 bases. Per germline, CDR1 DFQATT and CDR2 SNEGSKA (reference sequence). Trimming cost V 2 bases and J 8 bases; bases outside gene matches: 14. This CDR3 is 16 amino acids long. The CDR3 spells CSARPAGAGVFYEQFF. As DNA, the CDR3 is TGCAGTGCTAGACCAGCGGGAGCGGGGGTTTTTTATGAGCAGTTCTTC.

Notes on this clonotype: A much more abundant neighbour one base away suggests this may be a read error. The CDR3 DNA sequence: TGTGCCAGCAGCGTGGACAGGCACCAAGAGACCCAGTACTTC. It translates to CASSVDRHQETQYF. This sequence joins TRBV5-3 and TRBJ2-5; 7 bases match TRBD1. TRBV5-3 is assigned to the ORF class and has an uncertain function. The CDR3 is 14 amino acids. Trimming took 8 bases from V and 0 from J; bases not matched to a gene: 7.

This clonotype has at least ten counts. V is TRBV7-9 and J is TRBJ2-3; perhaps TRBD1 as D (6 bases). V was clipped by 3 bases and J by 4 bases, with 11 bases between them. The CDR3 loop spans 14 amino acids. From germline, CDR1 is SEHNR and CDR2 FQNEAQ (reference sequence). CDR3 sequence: CASSFPRGPDTQYF. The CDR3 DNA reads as TGTGCCAGCAGCTTCCCCAGGGGCCCAGATACGCAGTATTTT.

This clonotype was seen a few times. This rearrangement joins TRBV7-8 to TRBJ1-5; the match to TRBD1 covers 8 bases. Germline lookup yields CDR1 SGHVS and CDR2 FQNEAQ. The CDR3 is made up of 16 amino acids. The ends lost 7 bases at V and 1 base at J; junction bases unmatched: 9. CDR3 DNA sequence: TGTGCCAGCAAGCCCGGCAGGGGGCTCAGCAATCAGCCCCAGCATTTT. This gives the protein CASKPGRGLSNQPQHF.